Listed here are 30 T cell receptor beta chains from one sample, sequenced in a study of cytomegalovirus exposure and HLA in healthy donors. Clones were sequenced by immunoSEQ multiplex PCR, and TCRdb holds only the in-frame ones, with some missing. The sample has approximately 58,000 clones; roughly nine tenths are singletons. The specimen sequenced was PBMCs. All receptors derive from a woman in her thirties in good health and CMV-seronegative.

V and J are TRBV6-1 and TRBJ1-1, with D maybe TRBD1 (5 bases). There are 14 residues in the CDR3. Trimming left V 3 bases short and J 1 base short, with 9 bases between. Germline V lookup: CDR1 MNHNS, CDR2 SASEGT. The CDR3 protein is CASSDQGKNTEAFF. The DNA for the CDR3 is TGTGCCAGCAGTGATCAGGGCAAGAACACTGAAGCTTTCTTT.

The V and J genes are TRBV10-1 and TRBJ1-1, with no clear D. Deletions cut 3 bases from V and 3 bases from J, with 11 bases between. The CDR3 contains 14 residues. Germline V gene lookup returns CDR1 WNHNN and CDR2 SYGVQD (reference sequence). CDR3 sequence (DNA): TGCGCCAGCAGTGACCGGGTCGGAGACACTGAAGCTTTCTTT. Translated, it gives CASSDRVGDTEAFF.

The J gene is TRBJ2-5, the V gene TRBV21-1; the D call TRBD2 from the table was never checked on the DNA. TRBV21-1 is noted as a pseudogene. The length of the CDR3 is 19 residues. As DNA, the CDR3 is TGTGCCAGCAGCAACCTAGGTACTAGCGGGATCCAAGGGCGAGAGACCCAGTACTTC. Translated: CASSNLGTSGIQGRETQYF.

The rearrangement joins TRBV5-4 to TRBJ1-2; D perhaps matches TRBD1 (6 bases). Germline V gene sequence: CDR1 SGHNT, CDR2 YYREEE (reference sequence). Trimming removed 2 bases at V and 8 bases at J, with 19 bases between. The CDR3 is 15 amino acids. The chain's CDR3 is CASSFPFGGAGGYTF. The CDR3 nucleotides are TGTGCCAGCAGCTTCCCTTTCGGGGGGGCAGGGGGCTACACCTTC.

CDR3 residues: CASSQKDRGRVGLVSGELFF. DNA of the CDR3: TGCGCCAGCAGCCAGAAGGACAGGGGGCGAGTGGGACTAGTATCTGGGGAGCTGTTTTTT. The rearrangement links TRBV4-3 to TRBJ2-2; 11 positions match TRBD1. CDR3 length: 20 amino acids. The trim removed 3 bases at V and 8 bases at J, leaving 20 bases unmatched. CDR1 and CDR2 from the germline V gene are LGHNA and YSLEER.

V gene TRBV28 combines with J gene TRBJ1-2; weak D call: TRBD1 (5 bases). The CDR3 length is 14 residues. The V end lost 2 bases, the J end lost 4 bases, and 11 bases lay between the germline ends. CDR1 is MDHEN, CDR2 SYDVKM, per germline. Here the CDR3 DNA reads TGTGCCAGCAGTTTACGGGGGGAGGGCTATGGCTACACCTTC. Its protein is CASSLRGEGYGYTF.

The J gene is TRBJ1-2, the V gene TRBV5-6, with a possible D match to TRBD1 (6 bases). This CDR3 has 15 amino acids. Germline assignment: CDR1 SGHDT and CDR2 YYEEEE. The ends were cut back, 4 bases at V and 6 bases at J, with 19 bases in the middle. The CDR3 loop reads CASSLGQLLWDGYTF. The CDR3 DNA reads as TGTGCCAGCAGCCTTGGACAGCTACTTTGGGATGGCTACACCTTC.

The chain uses TRBV18 and TRBJ1-1; 9 bases agree with TRBD1. This CDR3 region has 14 residues. Germline lookup yields CDR1 KGHSH and CDR2 LQKENI. J lost 5 bases, V lost 3 bases, and 4 bases had no gene match. The CDR3 DNA reads as TGTGCCAGCTCACCCACAGGGGGCTGGACTGAAGCTTTCTTT. Its protein is CASSPTGGWTEAFF. Based on the CDR3 plus reference TRBV18 and TRBJ1-1, the full variable domain is NAGVMQNPRHLVRRRGQEARLRCSPMKGHSHVYWYRQLPEEGLKFMVYLQKENIIDESGMPKERFSAEFPKEGPSILRIQQVVRGDSAAYFCASSPTGGWTEAFFGQGTRLTVV.

The V gene is TRBV5-5, the J gene TRBJ2-5, with 13 bases identical to TRBD2. V lost 4 bases to trimming and J lost 5 bases; unmatched junction nucleotides: 2. The CDR3 length is 14 residues. Germline V CDR1 and CDR2: SGHKS, YYEKEE (reference sequence). The CDR3 is CASSRTSGSETQYF. The CDR3 region has the DNA TGTGCCAGCAGCAGGACTAGCGGGAGTGAGACCCAGTACTTC.

The chain employs TRBV6-5 and TRBJ2-1, with D perhaps TRBD2 (6 bases). The CDR3 loop spans 11 amino acids. The V end lost 7 bases, the J end lost 10 bases, and 11 bases lay between the germline ends. Germline V gives CDR1 MNHEY, CDR2 SVGAGI. In nucleotides, the CDR3 is TGTGCCAGCAATCGGGGGTGGGAGCAGTTCTTC. It yields the protein CASNRGWEQFF.

V usage is TRBV19 and J usage is TRBJ2-3; 9 bases map to TRBD2. CDR3 length: 14 residues. Germline V CDR1 and CDR2: LNHDA, SQIVND (reference sequence). The V and J ends lost 5 bases and 4 bases, in that order; junction bases with no gene match: 4. The CDR3 DNA sequence: TGTGCCAGTAGTCGCGGGAGGGCGGCAGATACGCAGTATTTT. Protein product: CASSRGRAADTQYF.

The V call is TRBV4-1, the J call TRBJ2-7; 9 bases match TRBD1. CDR1 and CDR2 (germline): MGHRA, YSYEKL. The CDR3 runs 14 residues. J gave up 2 bases and V 5 bases, and 4 bases lay outside the gene matches. The DNA of the CDR3 is TGCGCCAGCAGCTCCCGACAGGGGGCCTACGAGCAGTACTTC. This codes for CASSSRQGAYEQYF.

The chain is built from TRBV19 and TRBJ2-5; 8 bases are a match to TRBD2. The germline V gene has CDR1 LNHDA and CDR2 SQIVND (reference sequence). V lost 3 bases, J lost 5 bases, and 8 bases stayed unmatched. The CDR3 totals 15 residues. CDR3 protein: CASSIPSGSTETQYF. The CDR3 DNA reads as TGTGCCAGTAGTATCCCCAGCGGGAGTACGGAGACCCAGTACTTC.

The V call is TRBV5-1, the J call TRBJ2-3; a weak D match, TRBD2 (6 bases). The V end was cut by 4 bases, the J end by 6 bases, with 15 bases between. The CDR3 is made up of 14 amino acids. Germline CDR1 SGHRS, CDR2 YFSETQ. CDR3 coding DNA: TGCGCCAGCAGCGTCCCGGCGGAGGGGGATACGCAGTATTTT. It yields the protein CASSVPAEGDTQYF.

This chain links TRBV5-6 with TRBJ2-7; 12 bases are shared with TRBD1. From germline, CDR1 is SGHDT and CDR2 YYEEEE. The J segment lost 7 bases and the V segment lost 3 bases, leaving 11 bases of the junction unmatched. The CDR3 is 16 amino acids. The CDR3 bases are TGTGCCAGCAGCTCCGTACCGGGACAGGGGGCAAGGGAGCAGTACTTC. This gives the protein CASSSVPGQGAREQYF.

This chain links TRBV6-8 with TRBJ1-5; D not resolved. This CDR3 comprises 14 residues. Trimming removed 8 bases from V and 6 bases from J, with 17 bases in between. CDR1 is MNHGY, CDR2 SAAAGT, per germline. CDR3 nucleotide sequence: TGTGCCAGCGCCGAGTGGCAGGTCCGTCAGCCCCAGCATTTT. Its protein is CASAEWQVRQPQHF.

The J gene is TRBJ2-3, the V gene TRBV7-8; D might be TRBD1 (5 bases). The CDR3 is 16 residues long. The germline V and J ends were trimmed by 1 base and 6 bases, with 17 bases remaining between them. Germline V gene data show CDR1 as SGHVS and CDR2 as FQNEAQ. For the CDR3, the DNA is TGTGCCAGCAGCTTAGAAGTGCCAGGGCATTACGATACGCAGTATTTT. It yields the protein CASSLEVPGHYDTQYF.

The CDR3 protein is CAWIRDSGNTIYF. CDR3 coding DNA: TGTGCCTGGATCAGGGACTCTGGAAACACCATATATTTT. The V and J genes are TRBV30 and TRBJ1-3; a weak D match, TRBD1 (5 bases). V was shortened by 4 bases and J by 0 bases, with 7 bases between the two germline ends. Per germline, CDR1 GTSNPN and CDR2 SVGIG (reference sequence). The CDR3 is 13 amino acids.

The chain carries TRBV29-1 and TRBJ2-7; 13 positions agree with TRBD2. The CDR3 is made up of 13 amino acids. Per germline, CDR1 SQVTM and CDR2 ANQGSEA. V shed 7 bases and J 1 base; nucleotides not matched to a gene: 1. Written as DNA, the CDR3 is TGCAGCGCGGGACTAGCGGGGTCCTACGAGCAGTACTTC. Its protein product is CSAGLAGSYEQYF.

V gene TRBV11-2 combines with J gene TRBJ2-1; D gene unclear. Germline CDR1 and CDR2: SGHAT and FQNNGV. With 0 bases removed from V and 0 bases from J, the gap between germline ends came to 12 bases. This CDR3 has 17 amino acids. Written as DNA, the CDR3 is TGTGCCAGCAGCTTAGACTTGCCCTTCAGCTCCTACAATGAGCAGTTCTTC. Protein product: CASSLDLPFSSYNEQFF.

V usage is TRBV11-2 and J usage is TRBJ2-7; TRBD2 aligns across 8 bases. The CDR3 runs to 15 residues. Germline CDR1 is SGHAT and CDR2 is FQNNGV. V lost 2 bases to trimming and J lost 2 bases; unmatched junction nucleotides: 5. As DNA, the CDR3 is TGTGCCAGCAGCTTAAGTCCGGGGGGGACCTACGAGCAGTACTTC. This codes for CASSLSPGGTYEQYF.

The genes are TRBV6-5 and TRBJ1-4; 9 bases align to TRBD1. Germline CDR1 and CDR2: MNHEY and SVGAGI. The CDR3 sequence is 15 residues long. The J segment lost 12 bases and the V segment lost 2 bases, leaving 10 bases of the junction unmatched. CDR3 DNA sequence: TGTGCCAGCAGTTACATGGGACAGGGCGGTGGTGAACTGTTTTTT. Residues: CASSYMGQGGGELFF.

For the CDR3, the DNA is TGTGCCAGCAGCTTCGGTGCGGGGGGGGGCACAGATACGCAGTATTTT. It specifies CASSFGAGGGTDTQYF. The J gene is TRBJ2-3, the V gene TRBV7-3; the match to TRBD2 covers 9 bases. V shed 3 bases and J 1 base; nucleotides not matched to a gene: 5. CDR1 and CDR2 (germline): SGHTA, FQGTGA. This CDR3 is built from 16 residues.

Only a few counts were recorded for this clone. CDR3 residues: CASNEQAEYEQYF. In nucleotides, the CDR3 is TGTGCCAGCAATGAACAGGCGGAGTACGAGCAGTACTTC. The chain is built from TRBV6-6 and TRBJ2-7, with D possibly TRBD1 on 5 matching bases. The germline V gene has CDR1 MNHNY and CDR2 SVGAGI (reference sequence). The CDR3 has 13 amino acids. The ends were cut back, 7 bases at V and 4 bases at J, with 14 bases in the middle.

Only one count was recorded for this clone. As DNA, the CDR3 is TGTGCCAGCAGCTGGGGGGTGGGTTACGAGCAGTACTTC. It encodes CASSWGVGYEQYF. The V gene is TRBV7-2, the J gene TRBJ2-7; a weak D match, TRBD2 (6 bases). Deletions cut 4 bases from V and 4 bases from J, with 11 bases between. The CDR3 length is 13 residues. CDR1 and CDR2 from the germline V gene are SGHTA and FQGNSA.

The chain joins TRBV28 to TRBJ2-5, with D possibly matching TRBD1 (5 bases). The CDR3 totals 13 residues. With 3 bases removed from V and 5 bases from J, the gap between germline ends came to 10 bases. The germline gives CDR1 MDHEN, CDR2 SYDVKM. In DNA, the CDR3 is TGTGCCAGCAGTTTGGAAGGGGTCGAGACCCAGTACTTC. This translates into CASSLEGVETQYF. Based on the CDR3 plus reference TRBV28 and TRBJ2-5, the full variable domain is DVKVTQSSRYLVKRTGEKVFLECVQDMDHENMFWYRQDPGLGLRLIYFSYDVKMKEKGDIPEGYSVSREKKERFSLILESASTNQTSMYLCASSLEGVETQYFGPGTRLLVL.

The chain combines TRBV28 with TRBJ1-1; D remains unclear. The germline V and J ends were trimmed by 7 bases and 2 bases, with 2 bases remaining between them. The CDR3 runs to 10 residues. The V gene's germline CDR1 is MDHEN and CDR2 SYDVKM. CDR3: CASTNTEAFF. Written as DNA, the CDR3 is TGTGCCAGCACAAACACTGAAGCTTTCTTT. The complete variable domain, with remaining parts taken from reference TRBV28 and TRBJ1-1, reads DVKVTQSSRYLVKRTGEKVFLECVQDMDHENMFWYRQDPGLGLRLIYFSYDVKMKEKGDIPEGYSVSREKKERFSLILESASTNQTSMYLCASTNTEAFFGQGTRLTVV.

The sample holds one count of this clone. The V gene is TRBV19, the J gene TRBJ1-5, with 7 bases matching TRBD1. V dropped 3 bases and J dropped 3; count of bases not matched to a gene: 11. CDR3 length equals 17 residues. Looked up from germline, CDR1 is LNHDA and CDR2 is SQIVND (reference sequence). Here the CDR3 reads CASSIGRAGGNNQPQHF. The CDR3, as DNA: TGTGCCAGTAGTATCGGTAGAGCAGGGGGTAACAATCAGCCCCAGCATTTT.

This sequence joins TRBV7-2 and TRBJ2-7, with 13 bases that match TRBD2. The germline V gene encodes CDR1 SGHTA and CDR2 FQGNSA. J was trimmed by 7 bases and V by 1 base; bases with no gene match: 4. The CDR3 extends over 15 amino acids. CDR3 coding DNA: TGTGCCAGCAGCTTAGGGACTAGCGGGAGTAGAGAGCAGTACTTC. Translation: CASSLGTSGSREQYF. The full variable domain, with the rest looked up from reference TRBV7-2 and TRBJ2-7, is GAGVSQSPSNKVTEKGKDVELRCDPISGHTALYWYRQSLGQGLEFLIYFQGNSAPDKSGLPSDRFSAERTGGSVSTLTIQRTQQEDSAVYLCASSLGTSGSREQYFGPGTRLTVT.

V is TRBV7-9 and J is TRBJ1-5; TRBD1 matches at 11 bases. The CDR3 contains 16 residues. V lost 5 bases to trimming and J lost 3 bases; unmatched junction nucleotides: 6. CDR1 is SEHNR, CDR2 FQNEAQ, per germline (reference sequence). The CDR3 region has the DNA TGTGCCAGCAGCCTAGGACAGGGGGCCCCCAATCAGCCCCAGCATTTT. It translates to CASSLGQGAPNQPQHF.